This T cell receptor (beta chain) was sequenced in a study of T cell repertoires in cytomegalovirus infection. About the study: Evidence of both CMV infection and a matching HLA type came from public TCR beta signatures.

From the reads, TCRdb called clonotypes with MiXCR, one entry per CDR3 protein. There are hundreds of thousands of distinct CDR3 sequences in the sample; 35% to 40% occur only once, and 2.8% lies in the top ten. The table lists this clonotype with a few counts. What it binds is not known. Broader study findings: HLA-C-restricted CMV clonotypes gave the most frequent clonotype in two of eight donors. Using cumulative public TCR beta family frequency, the authors identified those who carried CMV together with the relevant HLA.

Losses at the gene ends were 5 bases for V and 12 bases for J; bases not matched to a gene: 8. The CDR3 runs to 14 residues. The germline gives CDR1 MGHDK, CDR2 SYGVNS. The sequenced sample consisted of PBMCs. The V and J genes are TRBV25-1 and TRBJ2-1; TRBD2 matches 12 bases. This clonotype was sampled from a human donor in good health (CMV status not recorded). Some clones in this sample may be carry-over from other donors' samples. The CDR3 protein is CASSFTTSGSMQFF. CDR3 DNA sequence: TGTGCCAGCAGTTTTACGACTAGCGGGAGTATGCAGTTCTTC.